This T cell receptor (beta chain) is drawn from a study of read filtering for tumor transcriptome and immune sequencing. Looking at the study overall: The cohort had 17 men and approximately 14 women aged roughly 47 to 80, mean about 66 years. Transcriptome libraries were built from DNase-treated RNA.

This library used around 400 ng RNA and molecular barcoded adaptors spanning alpha/delta and beta/gamma chains. Using its own MiXCR run on the reads, TCRdb lists one record per CDR3 protein. The top ten clones hold over 12% of a sample with over 50,000 distinct CDR3 sequences, 15% to 25% of them seen once. This clonotype was picked up a small number of times. Antigen unknown. At one end the junction does not follow the germline gene, possibly because of a read error. The CDR3 has 12 amino acids. Per the germline V gene, CDR1 is SGHNT and CDR2 is YENEEA. Study results and caveats: Compared with RNA-seq, IR-seq gave much higher clonotype depth and reliability. Correlation between methods rose after single-read clonotypes were removed.

Sample: a population of CD138-negative cells sorted from bone marrow. This TCR was sampled from a donor aged 40 or over with multiple myeloma. The chain employs TRBV11-3 and TRBJ2-1; the D is unclear. The CDR3 reads CASSLDINEQFF. CDR3 nucleotide sequence: TGTGCCAGCAGCCTAGATATCAATGAGCAGTTCTTC.